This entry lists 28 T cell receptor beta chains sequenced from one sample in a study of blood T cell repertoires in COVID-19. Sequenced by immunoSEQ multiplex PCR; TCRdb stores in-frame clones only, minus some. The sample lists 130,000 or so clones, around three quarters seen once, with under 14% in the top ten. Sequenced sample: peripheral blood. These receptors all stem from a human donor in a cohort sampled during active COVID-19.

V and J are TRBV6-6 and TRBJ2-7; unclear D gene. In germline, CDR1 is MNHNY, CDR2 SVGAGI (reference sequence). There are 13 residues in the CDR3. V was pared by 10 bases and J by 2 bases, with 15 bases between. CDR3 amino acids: CATNPGSPYEQYF. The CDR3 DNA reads TGTGCCACCAACCCCGGGTCACCCTACGAGCAGTACTTC.

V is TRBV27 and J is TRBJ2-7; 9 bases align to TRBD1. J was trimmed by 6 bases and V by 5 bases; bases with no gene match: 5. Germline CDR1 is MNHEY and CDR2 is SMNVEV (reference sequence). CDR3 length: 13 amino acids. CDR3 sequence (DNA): TGTGCCAGCAGTCCCGGGACAGGGAGCGAGCAGTACTTC. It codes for CASSPGTGSEQYF.

The CDR3 sequence: CASSADRNYEQYF. Here the CDR3 DNA reads TGTGCCAGCAGTGCCGACAGGAACTACGAGCAGTACTTC. The chain combines TRBV2 with TRBJ2-7; D possibly corresponds to TRBD1 (6 bases). Between the trimmed V and J ends, which lost 4 bases and 3 bases, there was a span of 10 bases. CDR3 length: 13 amino acids. The germline V gene encodes CDR1 SNHLY and CDR2 FYNNEI.

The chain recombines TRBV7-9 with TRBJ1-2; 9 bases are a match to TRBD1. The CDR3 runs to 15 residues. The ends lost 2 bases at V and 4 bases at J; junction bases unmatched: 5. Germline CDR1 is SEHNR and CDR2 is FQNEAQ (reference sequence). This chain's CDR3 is CASSLNRGRTYGYTF. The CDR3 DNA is TGTGCCAGCAGCTTAAACAGGGGGCGGACCTATGGCTACACCTTC.

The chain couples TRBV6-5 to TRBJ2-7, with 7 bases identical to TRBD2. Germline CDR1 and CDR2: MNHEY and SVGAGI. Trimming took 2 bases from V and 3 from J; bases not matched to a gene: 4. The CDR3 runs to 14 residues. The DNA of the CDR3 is TGTGCCAGCAGTTACAGGGAGCGGGACTACGAGCAGTACTTC. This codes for CASSYRERDYEQYF.

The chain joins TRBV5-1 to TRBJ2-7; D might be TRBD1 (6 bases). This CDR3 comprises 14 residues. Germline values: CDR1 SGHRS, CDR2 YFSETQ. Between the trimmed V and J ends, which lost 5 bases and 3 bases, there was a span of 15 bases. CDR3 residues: CASRARTVNYEQYF. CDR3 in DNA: TGCGCCAGCAGGGCGAGGACAGTCAACTACGAGCAGTACTTC.

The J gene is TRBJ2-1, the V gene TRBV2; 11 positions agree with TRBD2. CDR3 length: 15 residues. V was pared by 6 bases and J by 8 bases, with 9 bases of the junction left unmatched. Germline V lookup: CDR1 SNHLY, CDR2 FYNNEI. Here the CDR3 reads CASRSTSGSGYEQFF. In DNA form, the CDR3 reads TGTGCCAGCAGATCTACTAGCGGGAGTGGCTATGAGCAGTTCTTC.

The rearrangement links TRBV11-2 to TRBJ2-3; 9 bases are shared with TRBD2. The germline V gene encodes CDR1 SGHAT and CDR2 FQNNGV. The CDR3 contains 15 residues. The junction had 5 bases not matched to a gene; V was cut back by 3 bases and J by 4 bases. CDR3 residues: CASSFRRGGPDTQYF. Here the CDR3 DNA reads TGTGCCAGCAGCTTCCGGCGGGGGGGGCCAGATACGCAGTATTTT.

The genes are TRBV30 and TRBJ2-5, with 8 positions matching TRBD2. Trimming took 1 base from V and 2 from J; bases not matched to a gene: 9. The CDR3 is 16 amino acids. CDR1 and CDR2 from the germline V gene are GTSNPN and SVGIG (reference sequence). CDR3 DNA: TGTGCCTGGAGTGGATTGAGGCGGGGGGATCAAGAGACCCAGTACTTC. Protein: CAWSGLRRGDQETQYF.

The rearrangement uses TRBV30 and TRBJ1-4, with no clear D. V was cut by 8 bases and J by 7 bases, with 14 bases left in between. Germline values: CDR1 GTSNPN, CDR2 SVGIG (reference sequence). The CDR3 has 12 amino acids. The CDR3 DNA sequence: TGTGCCAGTCCGTCGGGAGGTGAAAAACTGTTTTTT. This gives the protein CASPSGGEKLFF.

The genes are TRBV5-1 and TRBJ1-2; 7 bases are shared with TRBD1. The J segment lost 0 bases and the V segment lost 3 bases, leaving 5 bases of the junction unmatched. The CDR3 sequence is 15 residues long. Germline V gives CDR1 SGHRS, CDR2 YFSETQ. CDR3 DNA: TGCGCCAGCAGCTCGAACAGGGGCCCTAACTATGGCTACACCTTC. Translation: CASSSNRGPNYGYTF.

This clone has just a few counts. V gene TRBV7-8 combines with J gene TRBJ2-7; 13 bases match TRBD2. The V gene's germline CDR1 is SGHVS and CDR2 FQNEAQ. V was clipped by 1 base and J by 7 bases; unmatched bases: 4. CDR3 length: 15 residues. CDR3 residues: CASSLGLAGGWEQYF. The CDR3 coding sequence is TGTGCCAGCAGCTTAGGACTAGCGGGGGGCTGGGAGCAGTACTTC.

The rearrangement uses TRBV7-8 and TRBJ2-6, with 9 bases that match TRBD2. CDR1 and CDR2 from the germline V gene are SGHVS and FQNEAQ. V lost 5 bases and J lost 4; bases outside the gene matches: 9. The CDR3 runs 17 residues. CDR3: CASSLHAGGLGANVLTF. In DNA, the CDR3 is TGTGCCAGCAGCCTCCACGCGGGGGGGCTCGGGGCCAACGTCCTGACTTTC.

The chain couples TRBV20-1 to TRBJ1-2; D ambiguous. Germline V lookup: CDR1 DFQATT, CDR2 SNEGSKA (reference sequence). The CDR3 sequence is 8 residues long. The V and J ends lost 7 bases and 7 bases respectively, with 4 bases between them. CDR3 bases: TGCAGTGTCAGTGGCTACACCTTC. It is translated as CSVSGYTF.

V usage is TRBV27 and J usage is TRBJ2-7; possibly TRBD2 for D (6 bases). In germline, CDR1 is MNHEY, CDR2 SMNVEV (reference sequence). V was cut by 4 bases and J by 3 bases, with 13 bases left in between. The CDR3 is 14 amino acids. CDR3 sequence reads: CASSSFGGVYEQYF. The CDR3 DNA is TGTGCCAGCAGTTCGTTCGGAGGGGTCTACGAGCAGTACTTC.

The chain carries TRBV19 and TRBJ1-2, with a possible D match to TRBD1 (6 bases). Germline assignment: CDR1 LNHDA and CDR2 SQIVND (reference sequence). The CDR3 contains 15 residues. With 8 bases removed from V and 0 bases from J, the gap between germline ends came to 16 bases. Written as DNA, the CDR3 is TGTGCCAGTGGAAGGACAGCCCAATCTAACTATGGCTACACCTTC. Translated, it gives CASGRTAQSNYGYTF.

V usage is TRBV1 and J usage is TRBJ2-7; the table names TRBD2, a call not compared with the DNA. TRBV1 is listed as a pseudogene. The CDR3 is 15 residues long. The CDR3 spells CTSSRLAGHSYEQYF. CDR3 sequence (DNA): TGCACCAGCAGCCGTCTAGCGGGCCACTCCTACGAGCAGTACTTC.

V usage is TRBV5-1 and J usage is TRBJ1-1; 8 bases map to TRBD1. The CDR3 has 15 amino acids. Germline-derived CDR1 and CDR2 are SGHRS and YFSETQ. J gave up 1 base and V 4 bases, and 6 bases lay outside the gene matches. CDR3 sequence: CASSPTGASNTEAFF. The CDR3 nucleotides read TGCGCCAGCAGCCCGACAGGGGCTTCGAACACTGAAGCTTTCTTT.

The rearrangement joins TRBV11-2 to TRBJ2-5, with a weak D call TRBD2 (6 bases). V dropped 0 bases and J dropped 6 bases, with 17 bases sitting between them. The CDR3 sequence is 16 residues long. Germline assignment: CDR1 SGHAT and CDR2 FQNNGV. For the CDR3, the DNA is TGTGCCAGCAGCTTAGAATCGACGGCTAGCGCAAAGACCCAGTACTTC. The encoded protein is CASSLESTASAKTQYF.

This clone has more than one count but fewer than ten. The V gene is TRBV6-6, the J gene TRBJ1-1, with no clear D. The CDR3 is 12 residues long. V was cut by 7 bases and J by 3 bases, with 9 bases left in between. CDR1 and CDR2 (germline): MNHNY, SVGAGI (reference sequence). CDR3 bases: TGTGCCAGCAAAACAGCCGACACTGAAGCTTTCTTT. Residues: CASKTADTEAFF.

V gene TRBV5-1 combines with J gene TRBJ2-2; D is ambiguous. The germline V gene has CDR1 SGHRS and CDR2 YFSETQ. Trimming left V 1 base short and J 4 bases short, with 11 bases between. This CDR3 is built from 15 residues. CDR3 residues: CASSLIASSTGELFF. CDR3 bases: TGCGCCAGCAGCTTGATAGCCAGTAGCACCGGGGAGCTGTTTTTT.

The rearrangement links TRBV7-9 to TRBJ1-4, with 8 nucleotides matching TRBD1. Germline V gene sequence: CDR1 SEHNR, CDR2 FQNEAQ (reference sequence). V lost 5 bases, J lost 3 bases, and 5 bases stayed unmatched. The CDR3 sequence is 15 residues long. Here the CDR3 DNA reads TGTGCCAGCAGCACGGGACAGGCCGCTAATGAAAAACTGTTTTTT. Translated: CASSTGQAANEKLFF. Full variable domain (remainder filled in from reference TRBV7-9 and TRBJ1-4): DTGVSQNPRHKITKRGQNVTFRCDPISEHNRLYWYRQTLGQGPEFLTYFQNEAQLEKSRLLSDRFSAERPKGSFSTLEIQRTEQGDSAMYLCASSTGQAANEKLFFGSGTQLSVL.

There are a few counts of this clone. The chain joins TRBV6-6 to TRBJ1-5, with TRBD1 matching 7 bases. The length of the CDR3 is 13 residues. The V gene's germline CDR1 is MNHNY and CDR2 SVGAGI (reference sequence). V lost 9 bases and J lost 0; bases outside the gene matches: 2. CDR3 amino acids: CASQGDSNQPQHF. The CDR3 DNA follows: TGTGCCAGTCAGGGGGATAGCAATCAGCCCCAGCATTTT.

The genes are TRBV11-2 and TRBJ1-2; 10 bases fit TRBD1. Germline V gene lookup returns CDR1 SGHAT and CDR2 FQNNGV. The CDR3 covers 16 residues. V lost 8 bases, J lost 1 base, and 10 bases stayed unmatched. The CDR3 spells CASGPEGQGINYGYTF. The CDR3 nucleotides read TGTGCCAGCGGCCCCGAGGGACAGGGGATTAACTATGGCTACACCTTC.

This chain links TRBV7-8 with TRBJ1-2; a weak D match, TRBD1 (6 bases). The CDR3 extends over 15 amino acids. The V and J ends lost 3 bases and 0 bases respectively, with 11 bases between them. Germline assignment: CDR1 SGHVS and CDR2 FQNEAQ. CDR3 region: CASSFDRWSNYGYTF. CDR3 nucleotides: TGTGCCAGCAGCTTTGACAGGTGGTCTAACTATGGCTACACCTTC.

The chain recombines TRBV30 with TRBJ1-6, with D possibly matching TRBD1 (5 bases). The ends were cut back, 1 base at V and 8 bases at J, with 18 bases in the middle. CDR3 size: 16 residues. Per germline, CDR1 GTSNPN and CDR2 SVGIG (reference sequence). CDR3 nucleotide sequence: TGTGCCTGGAGTGGATTTTTAGGGGCCCGGGATTCACCCCTCCACTTT. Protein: CAWSGFLGARDSPLHF.

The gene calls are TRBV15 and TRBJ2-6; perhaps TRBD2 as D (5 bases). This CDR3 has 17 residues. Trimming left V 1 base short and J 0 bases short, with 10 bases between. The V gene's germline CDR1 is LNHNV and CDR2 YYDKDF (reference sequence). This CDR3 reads CATSRGLTTSGANVLTF. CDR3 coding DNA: TGTGCCACCAGCAGAGGACTAACGACCTCTGGGGCCAACGTCCTGACTTTC.

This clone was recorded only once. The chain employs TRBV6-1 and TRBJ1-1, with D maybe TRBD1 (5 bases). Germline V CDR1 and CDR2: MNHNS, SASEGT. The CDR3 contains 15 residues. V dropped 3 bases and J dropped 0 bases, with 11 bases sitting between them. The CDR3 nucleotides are TGTGCCAGCAGTGATCAGGGTCGTATGAACACTGAAGCTTTCTTT. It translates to CASSDQGRMNTEAFF.